The 30 T cell receptor beta chains below were found in one sample sequenced in a study of CD8 T cells in ankylosing spondylitis (dated by TCRdb to the late 2010s). Library construction relied on 5' RACE. The data were produced on an Illumina HiSeq 2500. The public sequencing data were trimmed at Q25 with fastp and processed into clonotypes with MiXCR by TCRdb, which kept only in-frame beta chains. When rows share a CDR3 protein, they turn into one entry using the most common DNA and genes. The sample table records 250,000 to 350,000 distinct CDR3 sequences; about 20% of these occur just once. The ten top clones hold 7.5% to 9% of the sample. Sequenced input: blood, either unsorted or a sorted T cell fraction (not recorded which). The receptors stem from a male donor with ankylosing spondylitis or in good health (not recorded which).

The V call is TRBV6-5, the J call TRBJ2-6, with 8 bases lining up with TRBD1. The CDR3 loop spans 18 amino acids. Germline lookup yields CDR1 MNHEY and CDR2 SVGAGI. The trim removed 0 bases at V and 4 bases at J, leaving 8 bases unmatched. For the CDR3, the DNA is TGTGCCAGCAGTTACTCCCTCTGGACAGGGACCGGGGCCAACGTCCTGACTTTC. Protein sequence: CASSYSLWTGTGANVLTF.

The chain employs TRBV28 and TRBJ1-2; D uncertain. Germline CDR1 MDHEN, CDR2 SYDVKM. Deletions cut 2 bases from V and 4 bases from J, with 14 bases between. CDR3 length equals 15 residues. CDR3 protein: CASSLPLRAAYGYTF. The CDR3 DNA reads TGTGCCAGCAGTTTACCGCTCCGGGCAGCCTATGGCTACACCTTC.

The chain combines TRBV20-1 with TRBJ2-1; tentatively, D is TRBD2 (6 bases). The CDR3 runs 15 residues. Germline values: CDR1 DFQATT, CDR2 SNEGSKA (reference sequence). Trimming removed 0 bases at V and 9 bases at J, with 18 bases between. The CDR3 loop reads CSARESAGGFLEQFF. The CDR3 nucleotides read TGCAGTGCTAGAGAGTCGGCCGGGGGTTTTCTTGAGCAGTTCTTC.

This clonotype was detected a few times. V is TRBV11-2 and J is TRBJ2-2; D call uncertain. CDR3 size: 16 residues. The V end lost 1 base, the J end lost 6 bases, and 15 bases lay between the germline ends. The V gene's germline CDR1 is SGHAT and CDR2 FQNNGV. CDR3 nucleotides: TGTGCCAGCAGCTTAGTGTCGTCCGGTGGGTCCGGGGAGCTGTTTTTT. Translating gives CASSLVSSGGSGELFF.

This rearrangement joins TRBV29-1 to TRBJ1-1, with TRBD1 identical over 10 bases. J gave up 5 bases and V 7 bases, and 7 bases lay outside the gene matches. This CDR3 is 13 amino acids long. Per germline, CDR1 SQVTM and CDR2 ANQGSEA. The CDR3 coding sequence is TGCAGCGCCCGACAGGGGGCGCGGACTGAAGCTTTCTTT. It encodes CSARQGARTEAFF.

This clonotype was counted only a few times. The V and J genes are TRBV29-1 and TRBJ2-5; D remains ambiguous. Deletions cut 4 bases from V and 0 bases from J, with 9 bases between. Germline-derived CDR1 and CDR2 are SQVTM and ANQGSEA. This CDR3 contains 13 residues. The CDR3 DNA sequence: TGCAGCGTTGTCCGGATGTACCAAGAGACCCAGTACTTC. Amino acids: CSVVRMYQETQYF.

The chain is built from TRBV20-1 and TRBJ2-5; 7 bases agree with TRBD1. The CDR3 covers 13 residues. V shed 4 bases and J 4 bases; nucleotides not matched to a gene: 6. Germline V lookup: CDR1 DFQATT, CDR2 SNEGSKA (reference sequence). The DNA for the CDR3 is TGCAGTGCTATCCTACAGGGGAGAGAGACCCAGTACTTC. It encodes CSAILQGRETQYF.

Points on this clonotype: This CDR3 is missing its conserved last phenylalanine or tryptophan, likely due to a read error. The rearrangement uses TRBV12-3 or TRBV12-4 and TRBJ1-6; D gene ambiguous. Trimming stripped 4 bases from V and 7 bases from J, with 11 bases between. The CDR3 extends over 14 amino acids. The CDR3 spells CASSSQRFNSPLHL. In nucleotides, the CDR3 is TGTGCCAGCAGTTCACAGCGTTTCAATTCACCCCTCCACCTT.

The chain recombines TRBV5-1 with TRBJ1-1; D gene uncertain. CDR3 length equals 12 residues. Per germline, CDR1 SGHRS and CDR2 YFSETQ. V was trimmed by 4 bases and J by 5 bases, leaving 9 bases between them. The CDR3 nucleotides read TGCGCCAGCAGCGGGCGAAGAACTGAAGCTTTCTTT. Amino acid sequence: CASSGRRTEAFF.

V is TRBV12-3 or TRBV12-4 and J is TRBJ2-1; TRBD2 is a possible D gene (5 bases). The CDR3 runs to 15 residues. V was trimmed by 3 bases and J by 1 base, leaving 10 bases between them. The CDR3 loop is CASSFSGFSYNEQFF. CDR3 nucleotide sequence: TGTGCCAGCAGTTTTTCGGGGTTTTCCTACAATGAGCAGTTCTTC.

The CDR3 DNA sequence: TGCGCCAGCAGCTTCACAGGGGGAGGTGAAAAACTGTTTTTT. It is translated as CASSFTGGGEKLFF. The chain combines TRBV5-1 with TRBJ1-4; 8 nucleotides match TRBD1. The CDR3 runs 14 residues. Germline lookup yields CDR1 SGHRS and CDR2 YFSETQ. The V gene end was trimmed by 2 bases and the J gene end by 7 bases; junction bases not matched to a gene: 4.

This clonotype was detected ten times or more. The CDR3 sequence is CASRSSGRGNEQFF. CDR3 bases: TGTGCCAGCAGATCTAGCGGGAGAGGGAATGAGCAGTTCTTC. This chain links TRBV12-3 or TRBV12-4 with TRBJ2-1; 10 nucleotides line up with TRBD2. The trim removed 6 bases at V and 7 bases at J, leaving 6 bases unmatched. The CDR3 contains 14 residues.

This clonotype was observed a few times. The chain employs TRBV5-1 and TRBJ2-2; no firm D call. With 1 base removed from V and 2 bases from J, the gap between germline ends came to 9 bases. The CDR3 contains 15 residues. Germline CDR1 SGHRS, CDR2 YFSETQ. The CDR3 DNA sequence: TGCGCCAGCAGCTTGACCCTCAAAAACACCGGGGAGCTGTTTTTT. It translates to CASSLTLKNTGELFF.

The chain uses TRBV10-3 and TRBJ2-2, with a possible D match to TRBD2 (5 bases). Germline V lookup: CDR1 ENHRY, CDR2 SYGVKD. CDR3 length: 18 residues. Trimming removed 2 bases at V and 5 bases at J, with 21 bases between. DNA for the CDR3: TGTGCCATCAGTGAGCCGATATCCGCCAGGCCGGGGACCGGGGAGCTGTTTTTT. Its protein product is CAISEPISARPGTGELFF.

The chain carries TRBV7-8 and TRBJ1-6; D possibly corresponds to TRBD1 (6 bases). The CDR3 covers 16 residues. V lost 1 base to trimming and J lost 7 bases, with 14 bases between them. Germline CDR1 SGHVS, CDR2 FQNEAQ. This chain's CDR3 is CASSLGVGRGNSPLHF. In DNA, the CDR3 is TGTGCCAGCAGCTTAGGAGTGGGGAGGGGGAATTCACCCCTCCACTTT.

This clonotype was observed a handful of times. The chain combines TRBV5-5 with TRBJ2-1, with TRBD1 identical over 8 bases. Trimming removed 0 bases from V and 8 bases from J; junction bases left unmatched: 4. The germline gives CDR1 SGHKS, CDR2 YYEKEE (reference sequence). CDR3 size: 14 residues. CDR3: CASSLGAGGHEQFF. The CDR3 bases are TGTGCCAGCAGCTTGGGCGCAGGGGGCCATGAGCAGTTCTTC. Full variable domain (remainder filled in from reference TRBV5-5 and TRBJ2-1): DAGVTQSPTHLIKTRGQQVTLRCSPISGHKSVSWYQQVLGQGPQFIFQYYEKEERGRGNFPDRFSARQFPNYSSELNVNALLLGDSALYLCASSLGAGGHEQFFGPGTRLTVL.

This chain uses TRBV7-9 with TRBJ1-2; no clear D gene. The length of the CDR3 is 13 residues. CDR1 and CDR2 (germline): SEHNR, FQNEAQ (reference sequence). V was trimmed by 8 bases and J by 6 bases, leaving 16 bases between them. This CDR3 is CASRRPRIDGYTF. CDR3 DNA sequence: TGTGCCAGCCGGCGCCCAAGGATTGATGGCTACACCTTC.

This clonotype came up a few times. This chain connects TRBV15 to TRBJ2-5; the match to TRBD1 covers 7 bases. CDR3 length: 15 residues. J lost 2 bases, V lost 5 bases, and 8 bases had no gene match. Germline CDR1 LNHNV, CDR2 YYDKDF (reference sequence). This chain's CDR3 is CATSGSLGQQETQYF. CDR3 nucleotides: TGTGCCACCAGCGGATCACTGGGACAGCAAGAGACCCAGTACTTC.

The J gene is TRBJ2-5, the V gene TRBV12-3 or TRBV12-4; possibly TRBD1 for D (6 bases). The CDR3 is 16 residues long. Trimming pared 3 bases from V and 4 bases from J, leaving 18 bases between. The CDR3 region has the DNA TGTGCCAGCAGTTTCGCAGGGGCCGCGGCCGTAGAGACCCAGTACTTC. It codes for CASSFAGAAAVETQYF.

The chain carries TRBV12-3 or TRBV12-4 and TRBJ2-1, with 10 bases matching TRBD2. CDR3 length: 15 residues. J was trimmed by 10 bases and V by 6 bases; bases with no gene match: 12. The CDR3 DNA reads as TGTGCCAGCAGCTGGACTAGCGGATCCCCCAGCGAGCAGTTCTTC. As protein: CASSWTSGSPSEQFF.

This clonotype was seen a handful of times. The rearrangement joins TRBV6-4 to TRBJ1-2; a possible D gene is TRBD1 (6 bases). V was cut by 4 bases and J by 5 bases, with 17 bases left in between. Germline CDR1 MRHNA, CDR2 SNTAGT. The CDR3 spans 15 residues. The chain's CDR3 is CASSGGQGPSYGYTF. CDR3 sequence (DNA): TGTGCCAGCAGTGGCGGCCAGGGGCCTTCATATGGCTACACCTTC.

The CDR3 sequence: CASSVVPDREETQYF. The CDR3 region has the DNA TGTGCCAGCAGCGTAGTACCGGACAGGGAAGAGACCCAGTACTTC. This rearrangement joins TRBV9 to TRBJ2-5; TRBD1 agrees at 8 bases. Losses at the gene ends were 0 bases for V and 3 bases for J; bases not matched to a gene: 4. Germline values: CDR1 SGDLS, CDR2 YYNGEE. This CDR3 has 15 amino acids.

This clonotype was seen a few times. The V and J genes are TRBV4-2 and TRBJ2-2; D is unclear. CDR1 and CDR2 from the germline V gene are LGHNA and YNFKEQ. This CDR3 is built from 17 residues. V lost 0 bases and J lost 1, with 12 bases in between. The CDR3 loop is CASSQDGRGKNTGELFF. CDR3 nucleotide sequence: TGTGCCAGCAGCCAAGATGGTCGCGGCAAGAACACCGGGGAGCTGTTTTTT.

The J gene is TRBJ2-5, the V gene TRBV5-1, with 9 bases matching TRBD2. V dropped 0 bases and J dropped 14; count of bases not matched to a gene: 8. The CDR3 is 13 residues long. Germline V CDR1 and CDR2: SGHRS, YFSETQ. The CDR3, as DNA: TGCGCCAGCAGCTTGGACGCTAGCGGGGCTCTCTACTTC. Amino acid sequence: CASSLDASGALYF.

V is TRBV12-3 or TRBV12-4 and J is TRBJ2-3, with 7 bases lining up with TRBD2. This CDR3 region has 16 residues. Losses at the gene ends were 8 bases for V and 6 bases for J; bases not matched to a gene: 17. CDR3 residues: CASGEGTAPTADTQYF. The CDR3 coding sequence is TGTGCCAGCGGGGAGGGGACGGCGCCCACGGCGGATACGCAGTATTTT.

This clonotype was seen only a few times. V and J are TRBV5-1 and TRBJ2-2; tentatively, D is TRBD1 (6 bases). The CDR3 contains 16 residues. Germline CDR1 SGHRS, CDR2 YFSETQ. V shed 0 bases and J shed 0 bases, with 9 bases lying between them. The CDR3 is CASSLGGTTNTGELFF. CDR3 sequence (DNA): TGCGCCAGCAGCTTGGGTGGGACAACGAACACCGGGGAGCTGTTTTTT.

The chain recombines TRBV6-1 with TRBJ1-5; the match to TRBD1 covers 7 bases. The CDR3 length is 14 residues. The J segment lost 5 bases and the V segment lost 6 bases, leaving 7 bases of the junction unmatched. From germline, CDR1 is MNHNS and CDR2 SASEGT. CDR3 in amino acids: CASRLQGSDQPQHF. CDR3 nucleotide sequence: TGTGCCAGCAGGCTACAGGGGTCGGATCAGCCCCAGCATTTT.

This clonotype has a handful of counts. V is TRBV27 and J is TRBJ1-1, with TRBD1 as a possible D gene (6 bases). V lost 1 base, J lost 7 bases, and 16 bases lay in between. The CDR3 covers 15 residues. Germline CDR1 MNHEY, CDR2 SMNVEV (reference sequence). The DNA of the CDR3 is TGTGCCAGCAGTTTATTCCCGACAGGCTTGGATGAAGCTTTCTTT. This encodes CASSLFPTGLDEAFF.

The chain uses TRBV2 and TRBJ1-2, with unresolved D. The CDR3 covers 12 residues. Germline CDR1 SNHLY, CDR2 FYNNEI. With 5 bases removed from V and 8 bases from J, the gap between germline ends came to 12 bases. The CDR3 DNA sequence: TGTGCCAGCAGTATCGATATGGGCGGCTACACCTTC. It codes for CASSIDMGGYTF.

This clonotype was seen more than once but under ten times. The gene calls are TRBV29-1 and TRBJ2-5; 11 bases line up with TRBD2. Germline assignment: CDR1 SQVTM and CDR2 ANQGSEA. The CDR3 is made up of 16 amino acids. Trimming took 4 bases from V and 2 from J; bases not matched to a gene: 9. The CDR3 bases are TGCAGCGTTGCTTGGACTAGCGGGTCCTCTCAAGAGACCCAGTACTTC. Amino acids: CSVAWTSGSSQETQYF.